Listed here is a single T cell receptor beta chain. Its antigen is still unknown. This sample is part of a study of human thymus T cells. This table comes from immunoSEQ multiplex PCR, and its TCRdb copy is limited to in-frame clones, with some not included. The table lists some 130,000 clones, more than 90% of them singletons. Germline V lookup: CDR1 MGHDK, CDR2 SYGVNS. V was shortened by 8 bases and J by 1 base, with 14 bases between the two germline ends. The CDR3 runs 14 residues. Overall study results and limits: Overlap was high between thymic repertoires from unrelated individuals, as reported in related research.

Resections from corrective heart surgery provided thymus tissue. Among the donors, all were healthy Finnish infants having corrective surgery for congenital heart defects. The sample comprised thymus tissue. The receptor was isolated from a boy younger than two with a congenital heart defect but otherwise immunologically healthy. The chain links TRBV25-1 to TRBJ1-1; tentative D call: TRBD1 (5 bases). CDR3 coding DNA: TGTGCCAGCTGCCCCCGGGACGGGAACACTGAAGCTTTCTTT. It is translated as CASCPRDGNTEAFF.